This T cell receptor beta chain was recovered during a study of T cells in Graves' hyperthyroidism and ophthalmopathy. Study at large: Upon initial diagnosis and before any treatment, peripheral blood was collected.

The CDR3 length is 13 residues. Germline V lookup: CDR1 MNHNS, CDR2 SASEGT. With V trimmed by 6 bases and J by 8 bases, 9 bases remained unmatched. Subjects with ophthalmopathy showed a Clinical Activity Score no lower than 3, a NOSPECS grade no lower than 4, and a duration shorter than 3 months. Every diagnosis used clinical symptoms, serum thyroxine and TRAb, thyroid ultrasound and orbital computed tomography. Authors of the study amplified TCR beta CDR3 regions from RNA transcripts. Researchers ran a first-round RT-PCR on the TCR CDR3 using the HTBI primer set. TCRdb recomputed calls from the multiplex PCR reads with MiXCR, one row per CDR3 protein. The data contain more than 500,000 distinct CDR3 sequences, 16% of them singletons. This clonotype was picked up a small number of times. Its target is unknown. Study-wide results and caveats: Stable hyperthyroidism was told apart from ophthalmopathy by a model built on 13 V-J features.

The material sequenced was blood. This chain links TRBV6-1 with TRBJ1-2; 7 positions agree with TRBD1. The origin of this receptor is a woman aged 30 to 39 with Graves' ophthalmopathy. The CDR3 region is CASRPGGVRGYTF. For the CDR3, the DNA is TGTGCCAGCAGACCAGGGGGGGTACGGGGCTACACCTTC.